Below are 30 T cell receptor beta chains sequenced from a single sample in a study of lymphopenia after photon versus proton radiotherapy. The protocol was immunoSEQ multiplex PCR, while the TCRdb copy is restricted to in-frame clones and leaves out a portion. The table records around 59,000 clones, approximately 84% of them present only once. The sequencing used peripheral blood, collected from a patient treated with proton-based radiotherapy. Receptors were obtained from a man aged 55 to 69 with pancreatic cancer.

This clone was detected once. The rearrangement joins TRBV28 to TRBJ1-3, with D hard to call. The CDR3 loop spans 15 amino acids. The V and J ends lost 5 bases and 0 bases respectively, with 11 bases between them. Per germline, CDR1 MDHEN and CDR2 SYDVKM. The CDR3 coding sequence is TGTGCCAGCAGTATTTACATCAGCTCTGGAAACACCATATATTTT. Its protein is CASSIYISSGNTIYF.

The chain employs TRBV19 and TRBJ1-2; 9 bases are a match to TRBD1. Trimming took 6 bases from V and 6 from J; bases not matched to a gene: 5. Germline CDR1 is LNHDA and CDR2 is SQIVND (reference sequence). The CDR3 contains 13 residues. The chain's CDR3 is CASRPDRGDGYTF. The CDR3 DNA sequence: TGTGCCAGTAGGCCGGACAGGGGAGATGGCTACACCTTC.

J is TRBJ2-1 and V is TRBV23-1; 8 nucleotides line up with TRBD2. TRBV23-1 qualifies as an ORF whose function is uncertain. The junction had 10 bases not matched to a gene; V was cut back by 7 bases and J by 5 bases. This CDR3 has 15 residues. The DNA of the CDR3 is TGCGCCAGCACCCTGACTAGCGCGGGCCACAATGAGCAGTTCTTC. This codes for CASTLTSAGHNEQFF.

The V gene is TRBV7-2, the J gene TRBJ2-7; 10 bases agree with TRBD2. Germline V gives CDR1 SGHTA, CDR2 FQGNSA. Trimming cost V 1 base and J 2 bases; bases outside gene matches: 2. The CDR3 consists of 15 residues. CDR3 DNA sequence: TGTGCCAGCAGCTTAGGAGCGGGAGGGCCCTACGAGCAGTACTTC. Protein product: CASSLGAGGPYEQYF.

The rearrangement links TRBV7-2 to TRBJ1-3; D call uncertain. CDR1 is SGHTA, CDR2 FQGNSA, per germline. V gave up 1 base and J gave up 0 bases, with 7 bases separating them. This CDR3 contains 15 residues. CDR3 DNA sequence: TGTGCCAGCAGCTTAGGGCCGTTCTCTGGAAACACCATATATTTT. Amino acid sequence: CASSLGPFSGNTIYF.

The gene calls are TRBV11-3 and TRBJ2-7; TRBD2 is a possible D gene (5 bases). Germline V gene data show CDR1 as SGHNT and CDR2 as YENEEA. The CDR3 has 15 residues. The germline V and J ends were trimmed by 4 bases and 1 base, with 14 bases remaining between them. CDR3 region: CASSSEAGQSYEQYF. DNA of the CDR3: TGTGCCAGCAGCTCGGAGGCCGGGCAGTCCTACGAGCAGTACTTC.

This rearrangement joins TRBV28 to TRBJ2-1; 9 positions match TRBD2. V was clipped by 6 bases and J by 4 bases; unmatched bases: 10. This CDR3 spans 16 amino acids. Germline V gene sequence: CDR1 MDHEN, CDR2 SYDVKM. The CDR3 loop reads CASSPTRAGGYNEQFF. In nucleotides, the CDR3 is TGTGCCAGCAGCCCTACCAGGGCGGGAGGGTACAATGAGCAGTTCTTC.

The chain combines TRBV7-2 with TRBJ1-3; possibly TRBD1 for D (5 bases). CDR3 length: 15 residues. Trimming left V 5 bases short and J 3 bases short, with 14 bases between. Germline values: CDR1 SGHTA, CDR2 FQGNSA. CDR3 protein: CASSTNRMGGNTIYF. As DNA, the CDR3 is TGTGCCAGCAGCACAAACAGGATGGGTGGAAACACCATATATTTT.

The chain employs TRBV28 and TRBJ1-5; D call uncertain. This CDR3 region has 14 residues. Germline V gene data show CDR1 as MDHEN and CDR2 as SYDVKM. The V and J ends lost 5 bases and 0 bases respectively, with 8 bases between them. This CDR3 reads CASSPHDSNQPQHF. CDR3 in DNA: TGTGCCAGCAGTCCACACGATAGCAATCAGCCCCAGCATTTT. The entire variable domain, with the rest obtained from reference TRBV28 and TRBJ1-5, is as follows: DVKVTQSSRYLVKRTGEKVFLECVQDMDHENMFWYRQDPGLGLRLIYFSYDVKMKEKGDIPEGYSVSREKKERFSLILESASTNQTSMYLCASSPHDSNQPQHFGDGTRLSIL.

The genes are TRBV6-1 and TRBJ2-7; 7 bases match TRBD2. CDR1 MNHNS and CDR2 SASEGT come from the germline V gene. Unmatched junction bases numbered 4, after V lost 5 bases and J lost 6 bases. The CDR3 extends over 12 amino acids. The CDR3 protein is CASSPWGGEQYF. The CDR3 DNA follows: TGTGCCAGCAGTCCATGGGGGGGCGAGCAGTACTTC.

The rearrangement links TRBV28 to TRBJ2-1; TRBD1 might be the D (6 bases). CDR1 is MDHEN and CDR2 is SYDVKM in the germline V gene. This CDR3 spans 16 amino acids. The V and J ends lost 2 bases and 0 bases respectively, with 11 bases between them. CDR3 nucleotides: TGTGCCAGCAGTTTACCGGACAGTATCTCCTACAATGAGCAGTTCTTC. Protein: CASSLPDSISYNEQFF. Full variable domain (outside the CDR3, taken from reference TRBV28 and TRBJ2-1): DVKVTQSSRYLVKRTGEKVFLECVQDMDHENMFWYRQDPGLGLRLIYFSYDVKMKEKGDIPEGYSVSREKKERFSLILESASTNQTSMYLCASSLPDSISYNEQFFGPGTRLTVL.

The chain joins TRBV5-6 to TRBJ2-5, with D unresolved. V lost 1 base to trimming and J lost 1 base, with 11 bases between them. Germline CDR1 reads SGHDT; CDR2 reads YYEEEE. This CDR3 has 15 amino acids. Written as DNA, the CDR3 is TGTGCCAGCAGCTTGTGGGGAATTAGCCAAGAGACCCAGTACTTC. Encoded protein: CASSLWGISQETQYF.

CDR3 protein: CASSLGHSSSYEQYF. The CDR3 nucleotides read TGTGCCAGCAGCCTCGGACACTCCTCATCCTACGAGCAGTACTTC. The chain employs TRBV7-8 and TRBJ2-5; D might be TRBD1 (5 bases). TRBJ2-7 explains the end of the DNA better; the J call may be wrong. Germline CDR1 and CDR2: SGHVS and FQNEAQ. The CDR3 is 15 residues long.

The V gene is TRBV12-5, the J gene TRBJ2-1, with D tentatively TRBD1 (10 bases). Germline CDR1 LGHNT, CDR2 FRNRAP. Trimming pared 5 bases from V and 6 bases from J, leaving 20 bases between. The CDR3 is made up of 16 amino acids. The CDR3 nucleotides are TGTGCTAGTGGTGCGGGAGGGCGGACAGGGGGCAATGAGCAGTTCTTC. Its protein product is CASGAGGRTGGNEQFF.

This rearrangement joins TRBV28 to TRBJ1-2, with TRBD1 identical over 11 bases. After removal of 2 bases from V and 4 bases from J, the junction contained 9 bases not matched to a gene. There are 17 residues in the CDR3. Germline loops: CDR1 MDHEN, CDR2 SYDVKM. The CDR3 sequence is CASSLGTGGGGGYGYTF. As DNA, the CDR3 is TGTGCCAGCAGTTTAGGGACAGGGGGGGGAGGTGGCTATGGCTACACCTTC.

In DNA, the CDR3 is TGTGCCAGCAGTTTACAGGGACTGACAGAATCCTACGAGCAGTACTTC. Its protein product is CASSLQGLTESYEQYF. The chain is built from TRBV27 and TRBJ2-7; TRBD2 might be the D (6 bases). V lost 2 bases and J lost 1, with 15 bases in between. Germline lookup yields CDR1 MNHEY and CDR2 SMNVEV (reference sequence). CDR3 length: 16 amino acids.

The J gene is TRBJ2-1, the V gene TRBV7-2, with 7 nucleotides matching TRBD1. Germline V lookup: CDR1 SGHTA, CDR2 FQGNSA. Losses at the gene ends were 6 bases for V and 0 bases for J; bases not matched to a gene: 8. This CDR3 region has 16 residues. DNA of the CDR3: TGTGCCAGCAGTCAGCAGACAGGGAGCTCCTACAATGAGCAGTTCTTC. Translation gives CASSQQTGSSYNEQFF.

This clone was observed a single time. The rearrangement links TRBV5-4 to TRBJ2-5; D gene ambiguous. This CDR3 has 11 residues. Germline loops: CDR1 SGHNT, CDR2 YYREEE (reference sequence). The V and J ends lost 3 bases and 4 bases respectively, with 4 bases between them. Here the CDR3 DNA reads TGTGCCAGCAGCTCCGGAGAGACCCAGTACTTC. Protein: CASSSGETQYF.

The chain joins TRBV27 to TRBJ2-7; 8 nucleotides line up with TRBD1. J gave up 2 bases and V 4 bases, and 10 bases lay outside the gene matches. This CDR3 is 16 amino acids long. Germline loops: CDR1 MNHEY, CDR2 SMNVEV (reference sequence). The CDR3 coding sequence is TGTGCCAGCAGTTCCTCCGGGACAGGCCTCCCCTACGAGCAGTACTTC. Its protein is CASSSSGTGLPYEQYF.

The chain couples TRBV2 to TRBJ2-3, with TRBD2 matching over 7 bases. The germline gives CDR1 SNHLY, CDR2 FYNNEI. The V gene end was trimmed by 6 bases and the J gene end by 0 bases; junction bases not matched to a gene: 3. The CDR3 sequence is 14 residues long. The CDR3 loop reads CASRGGTSTDTQYF. CDR3 sequence (DNA): TGTGCCAGCAGGGGAGGGACTAGCACAGATACGCAGTATTTT.

The chain carries TRBV6-4 and TRBJ2-3; possible D gene TRBD2, 6 bases. CDR1 MRHNA and CDR2 SNTAGT come from the germline V gene. V lost 2 bases and J lost 9, with 21 bases in between. CDR3 size: 16 residues. The CDR3 loop is CASSDQSGTPGATQYF. The CDR3 region has the DNA TGTGCCAGCAGTGACCAATCCGGGACCCCGGGAGCCACGCAGTATTTT.

This rearrangement joins TRBV4-3 to TRBJ2-1, with 9 bases that match TRBD2. This CDR3 is built from 17 residues. Trimming took 0 bases from V and 12 from J; bases not matched to a gene: 15. In germline, CDR1 is LGHNA, CDR2 YSLEER. In DNA form, the CDR3 reads TGCGCCAGCAGCCAAGATTGGGGGGCGGGAGGGCCCTTCCGGCAGTTCTTC. Translating it yields CASSQDWGAGGPFRQFF.

This sequence joins TRBV2 and TRBJ1-5; D unresolved. CDR3 length: 13 residues. Germline CDR1 and CDR2: SNHLY and FYNNEI. Trimming took 8 bases from V and 10 from J, leaving 18 bases between them. CDR3 coding DNA: TGTGCCAGCTTGTCGAATGGGATGGGACCCCAGCATTTT. Translated, it gives CASLSNGMGPQHF.

This clone was picked up one time. The chain combines TRBV21-1 with TRBJ2-1; the table's D gene call, TRBD1, was not cross checked with the DNA. TRBV21-1 is classified as a pseudogene. The CDR3 is 15 amino acids. CDR3 in DNA: TGTGCCAGCAGCAAAGGGACAAAGTCCTACAATGAGCAGTTCTTC. It translates to CASSKGTKSYNEQFF.

The chain has TRBV4-2 and TRBJ2-1; the match to TRBD2 covers 8 bases. Trimming took 5 bases from V and 0 from J; bases not matched to a gene: 6. Germline CDR1 reads LGHNA; CDR2 reads YNFKEQ. This CDR3 spans 16 amino acids. The CDR3 here is CASSDQRGSSYNEQFF. DNA of the CDR3: TGTGCCAGCAGCGATCAGCGGGGGAGCTCCTACAATGAGCAGTTCTTC.

The rearrangement links TRBV6-5 to TRBJ2-7; 11 nucleotides agree with TRBD1. CDR1 and CDR2 from the germline V gene are MNHEY and SVGAGI. The CDR3 covers 14 residues. V shed 4 bases, J shed 2 bases, and the junction held 1 base outside the gene matches. The CDR3 DNA reads TGTGCCAGCAGTTGGGGACAGGGGGCCTACGAGCAGTACTTC. Translation gives CASSWGQGAYEQYF.

The chain joins TRBV28 to TRBJ2-2; D possibly uses TRBD1 or TRBD2 (7 bases each). The CDR3 totals 17 residues. Germline values: CDR1 MDHEN, CDR2 SYDVKM. V lost 5 bases to trimming and J lost 7 bases, with 23 bases between them. The CDR3 bases are TGTGCCAGCAGTCCGTGGGGGAGGGGGCTCGTTGGCGGGGAGCTGTTTTTT. This gives the protein CASSPWGRGLVGGELFF.

The CDR3 spells CASTWGQGNTEAFF. CDR3 coding DNA: TGTGCCAGCACTTGGGGACAGGGGAACACTGAAGCTTTCTTT. V is TRBV9 and J is TRBJ1-1, with TRBD1 identical over 9 bases. This CDR3 has 14 residues. Germline V gives CDR1 SGDLS, CDR2 YYNGEE. Trimming took 6 bases from V and 1 from J; bases not matched to a gene: 4.

This clone was observed a handful of times. The chain has TRBV7-2 and TRBJ2-7; D is unclear. CDR3 length equals 14 residues. Trimming left V 5 bases short and J 2 bases short, with 13 bases between. Germline values: CDR1 SGHTA, CDR2 FQGNSA. CDR3 nucleotide sequence: TGTGCCAGCAGCGATCTCATACGTACCTACGAGCAGTACTTC. Residues: CASSDLIRTYEQYF.

The sample holds one count of this clone. The V and J genes are TRBV7-2 and TRBJ2-1; 14 bases agree with TRBD2. Germline trimming cut 5 bases from V and 7 bases from J; bases unmatched to any gene: 4. The CDR3 extends over 15 amino acids. Germline-derived CDR1 and CDR2 are SGHTA and FQGNSA. The chain's CDR3 is CASSPGLAGENEQFF. The CDR3 nucleotides read TGTGCCAGCAGCCCGGGACTAGCGGGAGAGAATGAGCAGTTCTTC.